The clone carrying this T cell receptor beta chain was detected ten times or more. Its antigen remains unknown. The entry originates in a study of T cells in Graves' hyperthyroidism and ophthalmopathy. The germline V gene encodes CDR1 SNHLY and CDR2 FYNNEI. This CDR3 is built from 11 residues. The V and J ends lost 6 bases and 14 bases respectively, with 11 bases between them. Study conclusions and caveats: Separating ophthalmopathy from stable hyperthyroidism was achieved by a 13 V-J model.

What was amplified from RNA transcripts were TCR beta CDR3 regions. During a first-round RT-PCR of the TCR CDR3, the HTBI primer set was used. TCRdb reanalysed the multiplex PCR reads using MiXCR and keeps one entry per CDR3 protein. The table lists over 300,000 distinct CDR3 sequences, approximately 14% of them singletons. Sequenced: blood. The J gene is TRBJ1-6, the V gene TRBV2; no clear D. The TCR sequence derives from a woman in her 40s with Graves' ophthalmopathy. CDR3 residues: CASRENRALHF. CDR3 DNA sequence: TGTGCCAGCAGGGAAAATAGGGCCCTCCACTTT. The full variable domain, with the rest looked up from reference TRBV2 and TRBJ1-6, is EPEVTQTPSHQVTQMGQEVILRCVPISNHLYFYWYRQILGQKVEFLVSFYNNEISEKSEIFDDQFSVERPDGSNFTLKIRSTKLEDSAMYFCASRENRALHFGNGTRLTVT.